Listed here are 24 T cell receptor beta chains from one sample, sequenced in a study of cytomegalovirus exposure and HLA in healthy donors. Primers for the PCR totalled 60 Vbeta and 13 Jbeta. TCRdb keeps only in-frame clones here, not all; method: immunoSEQ multiplex PCR. The sample carries 200,000 to 250,000 clones, about 80% recorded once. The sequencing sample was made of PBMCs. These receptors all come from a middle-aged woman in good health and CMV-seronegative.

The chain employs TRBV10-3 and TRBJ2-7, with TRBD1 matching over 10 bases. Per germline, CDR1 ENHRY and CDR2 SYGVKD. V gave up 5 bases and J gave up 2 bases; unmatched junction bases: 9. This CDR3 contains 16 residues. The CDR3: CAISRAGQGETYEQYF. In DNA form, the CDR3 reads TGTGCCATCAGTCGGGCCGGACAGGGGGAAACCTACGAGCAGTACTTC.

The J gene is TRBJ2-5, the V gene TRBV4-1, with D possibly TRBD2 on 6 matching bases. Germline V gene data show CDR1 as MGHRA and CDR2 as YSYEKL. CDR3 length: 15 residues. Trimming shortened V by 1 base and J by 5 bases, and 14 bases separated the two germline ends. This chain's CDR3 is CASSQVKGGGETQYF. As DNA, the CDR3 is TGCGCCAGCAGCCAAGTCAAGGGAGGCGGGGAGACCCAGTACTTC.

The chain employs TRBV2 and TRBJ2-5, with TRBD1 matching over 8 bases. Germline loops: CDR1 SNHLY, CDR2 FYNNEI. This CDR3 contains 16 residues. With 8 bases clipped from V and 1 base from J, the junction kept 12 bases outside the gene matches. The CDR3 spells CASHSGRTGTQETQYF. CDR3 in DNA: TGTGCCAGCCATTCGGGAAGGACAGGGACCCAAGAGACCCAGTACTTC.

V is TRBV7-2 and J is TRBJ1-6, with D tentatively TRBD1 (6 bases). This CDR3 is built from 16 residues. The ends were cut back, 5 bases at V and 2 bases at J, with 13 bases in the middle. Germline CDR1 is SGHTA and CDR2 is FQGNSA. For the CDR3, the DNA is TGTGCCAGCAGCGTCAGGGGCGGCGCCTATAATTCACCCCTCCACTTT. It codes for CASSVRGGAYNSPLHF.

On this clone itself: The germline gene is not matched at one end of the junction; a read error may be the cause. The gene calls are TRBV7-9 and TRBJ2-3; no clear D. The germline CDR1 and CDR2 sequences are SEHNR and FQNEAQ (reference sequence). The CDR3 covers 12 residues. CDR3 sequence reads: CSSSSSTDTQYF. DNA for the CDR3: TGTTCCAGCAGCTCAAGCACAGATACGCAGTATTTT.

This clone was picked up a small number of times. The chain uses TRBV7-9 and TRBJ2-5; perhaps TRBD1 as D (6 bases). Germline V lookup: CDR1 SEHNR, CDR2 FQNEAQ (reference sequence). Trimming pared 3 bases from V and 3 bases from J, leaving 14 bases between. This CDR3 region has 15 residues. CDR3: CASSLSRDKKETQYF. CDR3 nucleotides: TGTGCCAGCAGCTTGTCCCGGGACAAAAAAGAGACCCAGTACTTC.

The CDR3 region has the DNA TGCGCCAGCAGCCCGGGACTAGCGGGGGGCCCGAGCTCCTACGAGCAGTACTTC. It yields the protein CASSPGLAGGPSSYEQYF. The V gene is TRBV5-1, the J gene TRBJ2-7, with 15 nucleotides matching TRBD2. This CDR3 region has 18 residues. Trimming at V came to 4 bases and at J to 0 bases, leaving 8 bases not matched to a gene. Germline-derived CDR1 and CDR2 are SGHRS and YFSETQ.

The V and J genes are TRBV19 and TRBJ2-2; D is uncertain. The V and J ends lost 4 bases and 3 bases respectively, with 12 bases between them. The CDR3 runs to 15 residues. In germline, CDR1 is LNHDA, CDR2 SQIVND (reference sequence). CDR3 sequence reads: CASSRLSLDTGELFF. The CDR3 DNA is TGTGCCAGTAGTAGGCTCAGTCTAGACACCGGGGAGCTGTTTTTT.

The J gene is TRBJ2-2, the V gene TRBV28; TRBD2 matches 10 bases. J gave up 4 bases and V 4 bases, and 6 bases lay outside the gene matches. The germline V gene encodes CDR1 MDHEN and CDR2 SYDVKM. The CDR3 totals 16 residues. Here the CDR3 DNA reads TGTGCCAGCAGTTACCGAGGACTAGCGGCCACCGGGGAGCTGTTTTTT. Translated, it gives CASSYRGLAATGELFF.

V gene TRBV28 combines with J gene TRBJ1-5; the match to TRBD1 covers 8 bases. The V gene end was trimmed by 5 bases and the J gene end by 2 bases; junction bases not matched to a gene: 2. The germline V gene has CDR1 MDHEN and CDR2 SYDVKM. The CDR3 sequence is 14 residues long. This chain's CDR3 is CASSGQGGNQPQHF. The CDR3 DNA follows: TGTGCCAGCAGTGGACAGGGAGGCAATCAGCCCCAGCATTTT.

The V call is TRBV7-9, the J call TRBJ1-2, with 10 positions matching TRBD1. CDR3 length: 16 amino acids. CDR1 SEHNR and CDR2 FQNEAQ come from the germline V gene (reference sequence). J gave up 6 bases and V 5 bases, and 12 bases lay outside the gene matches. As DNA, the CDR3 is TGTGCCAGCAGCCCTAGACAGGGGGCGTCTTCGGATGGCTACACCTTC. This sequence encodes CASSPRQGASSDGYTF.

This chain links TRBV5-1 with TRBJ2-5; perhaps TRBD1 as D (6 bases). From germline, CDR1 is SGHRS and CDR2 YFSETQ. The CDR3 sequence is 13 residues long. With 3 bases removed from V and 6 bases from J, the gap between germline ends came to 12 bases. The CDR3 loop reads CASSSDSLQTQYF. CDR3 in DNA: TGCGCCAGCAGCTCGGACAGTCTCCAGACCCAGTACTTC.

The V call is TRBV7-9, the J call TRBJ2-1; 7 nucleotides line up with TRBD2. The CDR3 length is 13 residues. Germline V CDR1 and CDR2: SEHNR, FQNEAQ (reference sequence). The J segment lost 10 bases and the V segment lost 7 bases, leaving 10 bases of the junction unmatched. The CDR3 DNA reads TGTGCCAGCAACCTTCCGGGGGGTGAAGAGCAGTTCTTC. This encodes CASNLPGGEEQFF.

The V and J genes are TRBV11-2 and TRBJ2-2, with D perhaps matching TRBD1 (6 bases). CDR3 size: 14 residues. Germline V CDR1 and CDR2: SGHAT, FQNNGV. Trimming removed 5 bases from V and 5 bases from J, with 12 bases in between. In nucleotides, the CDR3 is TGTGCCAGCAGCCCCCGGACAGTTACCGGGGAGCTGTTTTTT. Amino acids: CASSPRTVTGELFF.

A note on this clone: Other nucleotide sequences from this sample produce the same CDR3. This rearrangement joins TRBV15 to TRBJ1-5; the D gene is possibly TRBD1 (5 bases). The CDR3 has 14 amino acids. V lost 1 base to trimming and J lost 3 bases, with 7 bases between them. Germline loops: CDR1 LNHNV, CDR2 YYDKDF (reference sequence). CDR3 coding DNA: TGTGCCACCAGCAGAGGACAGTTCAATCAGCCCCAGCATTTT. This encodes CATSRGQFNQPQHF.

This sequence joins TRBV15 and TRBJ2-1; possible D gene TRBD1, 7 bases. The CDR3 has 16 amino acids. Trimming pared 1 base from V and 1 base from J, leaving 11 bases between. Germline assignment: CDR1 LNHNV and CDR2 YYDKDF (reference sequence). The DNA for the CDR3 is TGTGCCACCAGCAGAGGCAGGGGGGTTTCCTACAATGAGCAGTTCTTC. It codes for CATSRGRGVSYNEQFF.

J is TRBJ2-3 and V is TRBV19, with 9 bases aligning to TRBD1. CDR3 length equals 15 residues. CDR1 is LNHDA and CDR2 is SQIVND in the germline V gene (reference sequence). J gave up 4 bases and V 6 bases, and 8 bases lay outside the gene matches. The CDR3 sequence is CASRGTGLMADTQYF. Written as DNA, the CDR3 is TGTGCCAGTAGAGGGACAGGGTTAATGGCAGATACGCAGTATTTT.

The V gene is TRBV5-5, the J gene TRBJ1-2, with TRBD1 matching 7 bases. The CDR3 runs to 13 residues. V dropped 4 bases and J dropped 8; count of bases not matched to a gene: 8. Looked up from germline, CDR1 is SGHKS and CDR2 is YYEKEE (reference sequence). CDR3 amino acids: CASSTQGVGGYTF. The CDR3 DNA sequence: TGTGCCAGCAGCACTCAGGGGGTCGGGGGCTACACCTTC.

The rearrangement uses TRBV27 and TRBJ1-2, with TRBD1 matching 9 bases. The trim removed 6 bases at V and 8 bases at J, leaving 10 bases unmatched. This CDR3 has 14 amino acids. CDR1 MNHEY and CDR2 SMNVEV come from the germline V gene (reference sequence). The CDR3 loop is CASRTGTGSWGYTF. CDR3 nucleotide sequence: TGTGCCAGCAGAACCGGGACAGGGTCTTGGGGCTACACCTTC.

This sequence joins TRBV29-1 and TRBJ2-3; 8 bases line up with TRBD2. With V trimmed by 0 bases and J by 2 bases, 4 bases remained unmatched. The germline CDR1 and CDR2 sequences are SQVTM and ANQGSEA. The CDR3 consists of 15 residues. CDR3 bases: TGCAGCGTTGAAGAACGAGCGGGGGTCACAGATACGCAGTATTTT. It encodes CSVEERAGVTDTQYF.

This clone has only a few counts. V and J are TRBV29-1 and TRBJ2-2; 9 bases are shared with TRBD1. After removal of 7 bases from V and 2 bases from J, the junction contained 11 bases not matched to a gene. This CDR3 region has 16 residues. CDR1 is SQVTM and CDR2 is ANQGSEA in the germline V gene. The CDR3, as DNA: TGCAGCGCAACCGGGACAGGGTTTTCAAACACCGGGGAGCTGTTTTTT. It yields the protein CSATGTGFSNTGELFF.

CDR3 sequence: CASSDLGSYEQYF. The CDR3 DNA reads as TGTGCCAGCAGTGATCTGGGTAGCTACGAGCAGTACTTC. The V gene is TRBV2, the J gene TRBJ2-5; no definite D call. The J call may be faulty, since TRBJ2-7 better matches the DNA end. CDR3 size: 13 residues. CDR1 is SNHLY and CDR2 is FYNNEI in the germline V gene.

Only one count was recorded for this clone. This chain connects TRBV14 to TRBJ2-7, with 8 bases aligning to TRBD2. CDR1 and CDR2 from the germline V gene are SGHDN and FVKESK. This CDR3 contains 16 residues. After removal of 3 bases from V and 2 bases from J, the junction contained 9 bases not matched to a gene. The CDR3 is CASSHRRGGVPYEQYF. The CDR3 DNA is TGTGCCAGCAGCCACCGCCGGGGGGGTGTACCCTACGAGCAGTACTTC. Combining the CDR3 with reference TRBV14 and TRBJ2-7 gives the whole variable domain EAGVTQFPSHSVIEKGQTVTLRCDPISGHDNLYWYRRVMGKEIKFLLHFVKESKQDESGMPNNRFLAERTGGTYSTLKVQPAELEDSGVYFCASSHRRGGVPYEQYFGPGTRLTVT.

The CDR3, as DNA: TGTGCCAGCAGCCCTACTAGTTATCCCGAGCAGTACTTC. Translated: CASSPTSYPEQYF. This rearrangement joins TRBV7-9 to TRBJ2-7; D possibly corresponds to TRBD2 (5 bases). V dropped 5 bases and J dropped 6 bases, with 14 bases sitting between them. Germline lookup yields CDR1 SEHNR and CDR2 FQNEAQ (reference sequence). The CDR3 has 13 amino acids.